Here is one TCR beta chain with its context. As yet, its antigen is unknown. The data originate from a study of T-cell memory formation after mild COVID-19. Study results and limitations: The study found contracting CD4+ clones mainly in CM and EM and contracting CD8+ clones in EMRA.

In germline, CDR1 is SGHKS, CDR2 YYEKEE (reference sequence). The CDR3 consists of 16 residues. The ends were cut back, 4 bases at V and 4 bases at J, with 18 bases in the middle. TCRdb recomputed calls from the 5' RACE reads with MiXCR, one row per CDR3 protein. Of some 320,000 distinct CDR3 sequences listed, about 16% are singletons. The genes are TRBV5-5 and TRBJ2-1; perhaps D is TRBD1 or TRBD2 (5 bases each). This clonotype was sampled from a man aged 18 to 35 who had mild COVID-19 (a few samples of this study predate the infection). Cell type and time point are not known. Sequencing was done on a sample of PBMCs or a T cell subset sorted from them (not recorded which). CDR3 sequence: CASSPRDLGSYNEQFF. Written as DNA, the CDR3 is TGTGCCAGCAGCCCTCGGGACCTCGGAAGTTACAATGAGCAGTTCTTC.